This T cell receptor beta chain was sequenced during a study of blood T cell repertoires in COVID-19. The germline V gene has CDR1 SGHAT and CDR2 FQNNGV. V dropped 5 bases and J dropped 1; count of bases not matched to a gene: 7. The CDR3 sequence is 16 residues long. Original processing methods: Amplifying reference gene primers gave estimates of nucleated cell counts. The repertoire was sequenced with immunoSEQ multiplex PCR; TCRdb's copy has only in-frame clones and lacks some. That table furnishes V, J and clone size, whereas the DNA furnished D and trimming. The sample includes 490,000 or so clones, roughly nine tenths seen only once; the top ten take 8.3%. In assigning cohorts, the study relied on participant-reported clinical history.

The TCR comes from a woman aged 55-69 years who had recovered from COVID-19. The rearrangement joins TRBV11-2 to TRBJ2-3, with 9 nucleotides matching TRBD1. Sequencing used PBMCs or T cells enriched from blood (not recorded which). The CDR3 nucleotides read TGTGCCAGCAGCCCCCCTAGGACAGGGGGCACAGATACGCAGTATTTT. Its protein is CASSPPRTGGTDTQYF.